A selection of T cell receptor beta chains follows, all from one sample in a study of shared clonotypes between healthy human individuals. TCRdb keeps only in-frame clones here, not all; method: immunoSEQ multiplex PCR. Of more than 2,000,000 clones in the sample, 93% were seen once. What was sequenced was naive CD4+ T cells from PBMCs. Every receptor here comes from a man between 18 and 29 years old in good health. Some clones in this sample may be carry-over from other donors' samples. The CDR3 runs from the conserved cysteine through the conserved F or W. The D gene is left open where the match is weak. The size field is filled for only some rows; it gives once, few, many or a size class.

clone_size,j_call,d_call,v_call,cdr3_nt,cdr3_aa
.,TRBJ2-1,TRBD2,TRBV25-1,TGTGCCAGCAGTGAAGTAGCGGGAGCGAAGGAGCAGTTCTTC,CASSEVAGAKEQFF
.,TRBJ2-1,TRBD2,TRBV29-1,TGCAGCGTTACAAGGGGAGGGAGCTCCTACAATGAGCAGTTCTTC,CSVTRGGSSYNEQFF
.,TRBJ1-1,.,TRBV27,TGTGCCAGCAGTTTAAGGCAGACCCCCACTGAAGCTTTCTTT,CASSLRQTPTEAFF
.,TRBJ2-2,.,TRBV28,TGTGCCAGCAGTTTCTGGGAAGACACCGGGGAGCTGTTTTTT,CASSFWEDTGELFF
.,TRBJ2-2,TRBD2,TRBV9,TGTGCCAGCAGCGTAAGATCTCTAGCGGGAGATCGGGCCGGGGAGCTGTTTTTT,CASSVRSLAGDRAGELFF
.,TRBJ2-1,.,TRBV7-3,TGTGCCAGCAGCTTAATGGGTTATGAGCAGTTCTTC,CASSLMGYEQFF
.,TRBJ1-4,.,TRBV5-1,TGCGCCAGCAGCTTGGGTGGCAGCCTGTCAACTAATGAAAAACTGTTTTTT,CASSLGGSLSTNEKLFF
few,TRBJ1-1,.,TRBV18,TGTGCCAGCTCGCCACGAGGCGGGGGGAAGACTGAAGCTTTCTTT,CASSPRGGGKTEAFF
.,TRBJ2-1,TRBD2,TRBV28,TGTGCCAGCAGTTTAGGACTAGCGAGAGAGCGGGTAGGGGATGAGCAGTTCTTC,CASSLGLARERVGDEQFF
.,TRBJ2-5,TRBD2,TRBV11-3,TGTGCCAGCAGCTGGGGACTAGCGGGAGTGGAGACCCAGTACTTC,CASSWGLAGVETQYF
.,TRBJ2-7,.,TRBV7-6,TGTGCCAGCAGATTCACAAGGGTAACCGGGACTCCTACCTACGAGCAGTACTTC,CASRFTRVTGTPTYEQYF
.,TRBJ2-7,.,TRBV6-1,TGTGCCACGAGGTCTTTAACCTACGAGCAGTACTTC,CATRSLTYEQYF
.,TRBJ2-7,.,TRBV18,TGTGCCAGCTCACCGGGACGCCGCTCCTACGAGCAGTACTTC,CASSPGRRSYEQYF
.,TRBJ1-2,.,TRBV27,TGTGCCAGCAGTTTAAAGGGAGGTCAGATCGCTGGCTACACCTTC,CASSLKGGQIAGYTF
.,TRBJ1-1,.,TRBV18,TGTGCCACCGACCAGGGGTTGAACACTGAAGCTTTCTTT,CATDQGLNTEAFF
.,TRBJ2-6,.,TRBV5-4,TGTGCCAGCAGCTTGGAACAGGGCAGTGGGGCCAACGTCCTGACTTTC,CASSLEQGSGANVLTF